This is a list of T cell receptor beta chains from one sample in a study of T cell responses to AZD1222 COVID-19 vaccine. Clones were read by immunoSEQ multiplex PCR, and TCRdb kept only the in-frame ones, dropping some. The table lists some 180,000 clones, about 91% of them singletons. The sample was peripheral blood, taken on day 0 of AZD1222 vaccination. These receptors came from an adult in good health. Each CDR3 is given with its conserved first and last residue. The D gene is left open where the match is weak. Where a row states a size, it is once, few, many or the class of an expanded clone; other rows omit it.

CDR3: CASSLAGGTGALSRNYGYTF; DNA: TGTGCCAGCAGCTTAGCGGGGGGGACAGGGGCCCTTTCCCGTAACTATGGCTACACCTTC; size: NA; D: TRBD1; J: TRBJ1-2; V: TRBV7-2
CDR3: CASSLEGEMNTEAFF; DNA: TGTGCCAGCAGCTTAGAAGGGGAAATGAACACTGAAGCTTTCTTT; size: NA; D: NA; J: TRBJ1-1; V: TRBV11-2
CDR3: CASSQDRDQPQHF; DNA: TGTGCCAGCTCACAAGACAGGGATCAGCCCCAGCATTTT; size: NA; D: TRBD1; J: TRBJ1-5; V: TRBV18
CDR3: CASSLEGTSGNTIYF; DNA: TGTGCCAGCAGCTTAGAGGGAACATCTGGAAACACCATATATTTT; size: NA; D: NA; J: TRBJ1-3; V: TRBV11-2
CDR3: CASSLDSHNQPQHF; DNA: TGTGCCAGCAGTTTAGACAGCCACAATCAGCCCCAGCATTTT; size: NA; D: NA; J: TRBJ1-5; V: TRBV28
CDR3: CASSLRGLRNEQFF; DNA: TGCGCCAGCAGCTTAAGGGGGCTTCGGAATGAGCAGTTCTTC; size: NA; D: TRBD1; J: TRBJ2-1; V: TRBV5-1
CDR3: CAWSPQGWFAEAFF; DNA: TGTGCCTGGAGCCCACAGGGGTGGTTTGCTGAAGCTTTCTTT; size: NA; D: TRBD1; J: TRBJ1-1; V: TRBV30
CDR3: CASSVGASRDRETQYF; DNA: TGTGCCAGCAGCGTAGGAGCCTCCAGGGACCGGGAGACCCAGTACTTC; size: NA; D: NA; J: TRBJ2-5; V: TRBV9
CDR3: CASSQGGGNTEAFF; DNA: TGTGCCAGCAGCCAAGGTGGCGGGAACACTGAAGCTTTCTTT; size: NA; D: NA; J: TRBJ1-1; V: TRBV14
CDR3: CASSEGTGSLAFF; DNA: TGTGCCAGCAGCGAAGGGACAGGGAGTTTGGCTTTCTTT; size: NA; D: TRBD1; J: TRBJ1-1; V: TRBV7-2
CDR3: CASSSGSGNGNEQFF; DNA: TGTGCCAGCAGCTCAGGGAGCGGGAATGGTAATGAGCAGTTCTTC; size: NA; D: TRBD2; J: TRBJ2-1; V: TRBV11-3
CDR3: CASSIGAGRDTQYF; DNA: TGTGCCAGTAGTATCGGGGCCGGACGGGATACGCAGTATTTT; size: many; D: NA; J: TRBJ2-3; V: TRBV19
CDR3: CASSLSGMNSYNEQFF; DNA: TGTGCCAGCAGTCTTAGCGGGATGAACTCCTACAATGAGCAGTTCTTC; size: NA; D: TRBD2; J: TRBJ2-1; V: TRBV2
CDR3: CASSHPGVNEQFF; DNA: TGTGCCAGCAGCCATCCCGGGGTTAATGAGCAGTTCTTC; size: NA; D: NA; J: TRBJ2-1; V: TRBV11-1
CDR3: CASSLRTSRTGVVNEQFF; DNA: TGTGCCAGCTCACTTCGGACTAGTAGGACAGGGGTGGTCAATGAGCAGTTCTTC; size: few; D: TRBD1; J: TRBJ2-1; V: TRBV18
CDR3: CSAQGAGYGYTF; DNA: TGCAGCGCTCAGGGGGCAGGCTATGGCTACACCTTC; size: NA; D: TRBD1; J: TRBJ1-2; V: TRBV29-1
CDR3: CASSVVTSGAQYF; DNA: TGTGCCAGCAGCGTAGTGACCTCGGGGGCCCAGTACTTC; size: NA; D: NA; J: TRBJ2-5; V: TRBV9
CDR3: CASRPNDNSPLHF; DNA: TGTGCCAGCAGGCCGAACGACAATTCACCCCTCCACTTT; size: few; D: NA; J: TRBJ1-6; V: TRBV6-5
CDR3: CAWSLPGLAAKGEYF; DNA: TGTGCCTGGAGTCTACCGGGACTAGCGGCCAAGGGAGAGTATTTT; size: NA; D: TRBD2; J: TRBJ2-3; V: TRBV30
CDR3: CASSTTSGGTYNEQFF; DNA: TGCGCCAGCAGCACAACTAGCGGAGGTACCTACAATGAGCAGTTCTTC; size: NA; D: TRBD2; J: TRBJ2-1; V: TRBV5-1
CDR3: CASSWTGKVYEKLFF; DNA: TGTGCCAGCAGTTGGACAGGGAAGGTATATGAAAAACTGTTTTTT; size: few; D: TRBD1; J: TRBJ1-4; V: TRBV27
CDR3: CATSDGGAYEQYF; DNA: TGTGCCACCAGTGATGGGGGGGCCTACGAGCAGTACTTC; size: few; D: TRBD2; J: TRBJ2-7; V: TRBV24-1
CDR3: CASSLGQQPQHF; DNA: TGTGCCAGCAGTTTAGGCCAGCAGCCCCAGCATTTT; size: NA; D: NA; J: TRBJ1-5; V: TRBV12-3/TRBV12-4
CDR3: CASSQSLAGSTDTQYF; DNA: TGCGCCAGCAGCCAATCACTAGCGGGAAGCACAGATACGCAGTATTTT; size: NA; D: TRBD2; J: TRBJ2-3; V: TRBV4-1
CDR3: CASSKHRGLNTEAFF; DNA: TGTGCCAGCAGTAAGCACAGGGGCTTAAACACTGAAGCTTTCTTT; size: NA; D: TRBD1; J: TRBJ1-1; V: TRBV28
CDR3: CASSSPLDPYNEQFF; DNA: TGTGCCAGCAGCTCCCCTTTGGACCCTTACAATGAGCAGTTCTTC; size: NA; D: NA; J: TRBJ2-1; V: TRBV7-3
CDR3: CASSLTFNTEAFF; DNA: TGTGCCAGCAGCTTGACATTTAACACTGAAGCTTTCTTT; size: NA; D: NA; J: TRBJ1-1; V: TRBV7-3
CDR3: CASSFEAGNYGYTF; DNA: TGTGCCAGCAGTTTCGAGGCGGGGAACTATGGCTACACCTTC; size: NA; D: NA; J: TRBJ1-2; V: TRBV6-5
CDR3: CASKWSVSTLQPQHF; DNA: TGTGCCAGCAAGTGGTCGGTGTCGACACTTCAGCCCCAGCATTTT; size: once; D: NA; J: TRBJ1-5; V: TRBV6-5
CDR3: CASSPGTGALTGELFF; DNA: TGCGCCAGCAGCCCAGGGACAGGAGCCCTTACCGGGGAGCTGTTTTTT; size: NA; D: TRBD1; J: TRBJ2-2; V: TRBV5-1
CDR3: CASSDRGGEQYF; DNA: TGTGCCAGCTCGGACAGGGGTGGCGAGCAGTACTTC; size: NA; D: TRBD1; J: TRBJ2-7; V: TRBV18
CDR3: CASSLTTTTYEQYF; DNA: TGTGCCAGCAGCCTCACCACAACCACCTACGAGCAGTACTTC; size: NA; D: NA; J: TRBJ2-7; V: TRBV11-2
CDR3: CATSREIFQETQYF; DNA: TGTGCCACCAGCAGAGAGATCTTCCAAGAGACCCAGTACTTC; size: NA; D: NA; J: TRBJ2-5; V: TRBV15
CDR3: CASSGSGANVLTF; DNA: TGTGCCAGCAGTGGGTCTGGGGCCAACGTCCTGACTTTC; size: once; D: NA; J: TRBJ2-6; V: TRBV9
CDR3: CASSARTSGGVGQFF; DNA: TGTGCCAGCAGCGCCCGGACTAGCGGGGGTGTTGGGCAGTTCTTC; size: NA; D: TRBD2; J: TRBJ2-1; V: TRBV5-6
CDR3: CASSVALGTTPYEQYF; DNA: TGTGCCAGCAGCGTAGCCCTCGGGACCACACCCTACGAGCAGTACTTC; size: NA; D: NA; J: TRBJ2-7; V: TRBV9
CDR3: CASSAPEEGYNEQFF; DNA: TGTGCCAGCAGCGCGCCGGAGGAGGGTTACAATGAGCAGTTCTTC; size: NA; D: NA; J: TRBJ2-1; V: TRBV6-5
CDR3: CASTRLAGAEETQYF; DNA: TGTGCCAGTACCCGACTAGCGGGGGCTGAAGAGACCCAGTACTTC; size: NA; D: TRBD2; J: TRBJ2-5; V: TRBV19
CDR3: CATVAENTGELFF; DNA: TGCGCCACAGTAGCGGAGAACACCGGGGAGCTGTTTTTT; size: NA; D: NA; J: TRBJ2-2; V: TRBV5-1
CDR3: CASSIRTYEQYF; DNA: TGTGCCAGCAGCATAAGGACGTACGAGCAGTACTTC; size: NA; D: NA; J: TRBJ2-7; V: TRBV7-2
CDR3: CASSHSQGPGEKLFF; DNA: TGCGCCAGCAGCCATTCCCAGGGGCCGGGTGAAAAACTGTTTTTT; size: NA; D: NA; J: TRBJ1-4; V: TRBV4-1
CDR3: CASSQAGVATGELFF; DNA: TGTGCCAGCAGCCAAGCAGGGGTGGCCACCGGGGAGCTGTTTTTT; size: NA; D: NA; J: TRBJ2-2; V: TRBV3-1/TRBV3-2
CDR3: CASSGTEAFF; DNA: TGCGCCAGCAGCGGCACTGAAGCTTTCTTT; size: NA; D: NA; J: TRBJ1-1; V: TRBV5-1
CDR3: CASKPQGADFYGYTF; DNA: TGTGCCAGCAAACCACAGGGAGCGGATTTCTATGGCTACACCTTC; size: few; D: NA; J: TRBJ1-2; V: TRBV28
CDR3: CASSDVGQGTYEQYF; DNA: TGTGCCAGCAGCGACGTGGGACAGGGTACCTACGAGCAGTACTTC; size: NA; D: TRBD1; J: TRBJ2-7; V: TRBV6-6